This TCR beta chain is drawn from a study of blood T cells in healthy people across ages. Looked up from germline, CDR1 is MNHNY and CDR2 is SVGAGI (reference sequence). V dropped 0 bases and J dropped 7; count of bases not matched to a gene: 5. CDR3 length: 15 amino acids. Study conclusions and caveats: Diversity of TCR beta correlated strongly with naive T cell percentage.

RNA extraction gave at least 5 micrograms of total RNA per sample. Together with a sample-barcoded 5' primer, a J-beta primer mix was included in a second PCR lasting roughly 6 to 12 cycles. TCRdb analysed the 5' RACE reads with MiXCR anew, one entry per CDR3 protein. In the table there are hundreds of thousands of distinct CDR3 sequences, roughly 44% of which are singletons. This clonotype was observed a few times. Its target is unknown. Input material: blood. V and J are TRBV6-6 and TRBJ2-1, with TRBD1 identical over 8 bases. This TCR was sampled from a man in his sixties in good health. The DNA of the CDR3 is TGTGCCAGCAGTTACTCGTGGACAGGGAGGAATGAGCAGTTCTTC. Encoded protein: CASSYSWTGRNEQFF.